This T cell receptor (beta chain) appears in the sequencing data of a study of blood T cell repertoires in COVID-19. Study-wide context: Both acute and convalescent COVID-19 samples were obtained from the United States, Italy and Spain. Sources were T cells, B-cell-depleted T cells, or PBMCs; the material itself was cDNA or gDNA.

With V trimmed by 1 base and J by 4 bases, 5 bases remained unmatched. The CDR3 is 15 amino acids. CDR1 is SGDLS and CDR2 is YYNGEE in the germline V gene. Original handling: Reference gene primer amplification gave estimated nucleated cell counts. The method was immunoSEQ multiplex PCR; TCRdb's version includes in-frame clones alone and lacks a portion of them. V, J and clone size reflect that table, while D and trimming were determined from the DNA. Counted here are tens of thousands of clones, around 84% occurring once; the ten biggest clones make up over 35%. This chain joins TRBV9 and TRBJ2-1, with 7 nucleotides matching TRBD2. The sequence came from a man older than 75 with acute or convalescent COVID-19. Sample: peripheral blood. The CDR3 sequence is CASSVSTSDYNEQFF. The CDR3, as DNA: TGTGCCAGCAGCGTAAGTACTAGCGATTACAATGAGCAGTTCTTC.